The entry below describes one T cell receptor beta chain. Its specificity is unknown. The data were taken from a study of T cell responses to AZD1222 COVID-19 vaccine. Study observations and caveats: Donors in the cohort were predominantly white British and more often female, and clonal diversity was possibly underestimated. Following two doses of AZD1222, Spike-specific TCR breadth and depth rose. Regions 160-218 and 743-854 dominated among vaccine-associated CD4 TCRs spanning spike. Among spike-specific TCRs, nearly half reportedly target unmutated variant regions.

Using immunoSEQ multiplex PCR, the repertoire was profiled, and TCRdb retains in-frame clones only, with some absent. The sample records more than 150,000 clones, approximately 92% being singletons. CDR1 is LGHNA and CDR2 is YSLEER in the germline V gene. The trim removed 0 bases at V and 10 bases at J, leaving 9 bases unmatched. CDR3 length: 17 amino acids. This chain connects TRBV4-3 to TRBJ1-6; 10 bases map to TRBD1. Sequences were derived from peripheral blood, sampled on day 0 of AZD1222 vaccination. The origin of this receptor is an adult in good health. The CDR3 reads CASSQDSHDRGLSPLHF. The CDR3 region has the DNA TGCGCCAGCAGCCAAGATTCGCACGACAGGGGGCTGTCACCCCTCCACTTT.